A selection of T cell receptor beta chains follows, all from one sample in a study of OX40 agonist ivuxolimab in advanced cancers. Measured with immunoSEQ multiplex PCR; TCRdb has only the in-frame clones, and not every one. The data show fewer than 10,000 clones, roughly 70% seen once. This specimen was CD4+ or CD8+ T cells sorted from blood, taken in a trial of the OX40 agonist ivuxolimab. All receptors derive from an adult with an advanced solid tumor such as melanoma, head and neck, liver or kidney cancer. The CDR3 runs from the conserved cysteine through the conserved F or W. The order of the fields is V gene, J gene, clone size, CDR3 protein. Rows may omit the clone size; those that give it use once, few, many or a size class.

TRBV6-6,TRBJ2-7,once,CASSYGQGDYEQYF
TRBV27,TRBJ1-1,-,CASSPRGQGNTEAFF
TRBV7-9,TRBJ2-3,-,CASSEQKPGTSKDTQYF
TRBV9,TRBJ2-7,-,CASSVHGGDTYEQYF
TRBV6-4,TRBJ2-2,-,CASSVTRLGELFF
TRBV5-4,TRBJ2-2,-,CASSLSAGWAGELFF
TRBV27,TRBJ2-2,-,CASSPIGNTGELFF
TRBV19,TRBJ2-1,few,CASAPGLYNEQFF
TRBV7-6,TRBJ2-5,-,CASSFYDNQETQYF
TRBV9,TRBJ2-1,-,CASSVYGTSGSGDEQFF
TRBV7-9,TRBJ1-3,-,CASSLGGNTIYF
TRBV28,TRBJ2-7,-,CASTDRSSYEQYF
TRBV7-9,TRBJ2-3,-,CASSSQTGEGPDTQYF
TRBV6-5,TRBJ1-4,-,CASSPATGLREKLFF
TRBV27,TRBJ2-7,-,CASSFDSVGTYEQYF
TRBV11-2,TRBJ2-6,few,CASSLVISGANVLTF
TRBV29-1,TRBJ1-1,-,CSVRQGANTEAFF
TRBV7-7,TRBJ1-1,few,CASSLSRGTEAFF
TRBV6-6,TRBJ2-7,-,CASKGSGSGGYYEQYF
TRBV6-5,TRBJ2-5,-,CASSYSLQGRETQYF
TRBV25-1,TRBJ2-1,once,CASSESPYQDEQFF
TRBV7-9,TRBJ2-7,-,CASSNRDSGAYEQYF
TRBV29-1,TRBJ1-2,many,CSVEVAGDNYGYTF
TRBV27,TRBJ1-5,-,CASWTGLQPQHF
TRBV7-6,TRBJ2-7,once,CASSLDGPGIGEQYF
TRBV28,TRBJ1-2,-,CASSLGVLFYGYTF
TRBV27,TRBJ2-2,-,CASRGEPQTYGPTGGLFF
TRBV27,TRBJ2-2,few,CASSYQGAQDTGELFF
TRBV7-2,TRBJ1-1,few,CASSLGVGGVSTEAFF
TRBV7-3,TRBJ2-7,-,CASSLGFSTGSEQYF
TRBV23-1,TRBJ1-6,-,CASSQPFLLTGRDSPLHF
TRBV5-1,TRBJ1-1,once,CASSLGGYYTEAFF
TRBV6-6,TRBJ2-5,-,CASVPTAQETQYF
TRBV11-2,TRBJ2-2,-,CASSLEGSTYTGELFF
TRBV4-3,TRBJ1-5,-,CASSQERRSNQPQHF
TRBV7-9,TRBJ1-2,-,CASSLGGGRVDGYTF
TRBV10-2,TRBJ2-7,-,CASKDRVSSYEQYF
TRBV5-1,TRBJ2-2,once,CASSFIEAGVKELFF
TRBV6-1,TRBJ1-2,few,CASSERYPRQGASYGYTF
TRBV5-4,TRBJ1-5,-,CASSLKFHSSLPQHF
TRBV9,TRBJ1-4,-,CASSTGEGQIEKLFF
TRBV5-4,TRBJ2-1,few,CASMIAGRFDNEQFF
TRBV10-3,TRBJ1-2,-,CAISETEANYGYTF
TRBV28,TRBJ1-2,-,CASSWVDYGYTF
TRBV5-1,TRBJ1-2,-,CASSQGLTGGIGYTF
TRBV5-5,TRBJ2-7,-,CASSLEGRPYEQYF
TRBV6-5,TRBJ1-1,-,CASHRYPEAFF
TRBV6-5,TRBJ2-1,-,CASSYSFRGDEQFF
TRBV25-1,TRBJ1-2,-,CASSEGGNYGYTF
TRBV28,TRBJ2-2,-,CASSRETSGRDTGELFF
TRBV7-6,TRBJ2-7,-,CASSFLGTGGDEQYF
TRBV27,TRBJ2-1,many,CASSGGLGISYNEQFF
TRBV11-2,TRBJ2-7,-,CASSHGQWSSYEQYF
TRBV7-3,TRBJ2-3,few,CASSSSIAGSRTDTQYF